This T cell receptor beta chain was sequenced for a study of blood T cell repertoires in COVID-19. For the study at large: Sites in the United States, Italy and Spain provided acute and convalescent COVID-19 samples.

This clone was recorded only once. Germline V CDR1 and CDR2: SGHDN, FVKESK. The length of the CDR3 is 16 residues. Unmatched junction bases numbered 8, after V lost 4 bases and J lost 2 bases. As originally analysed: Amplifying reference gene primers gave estimates of nucleated cell counts. Clones were sequenced by immunoSEQ multiplex PCR, and TCRdb holds only the in-frame ones, with some missing. V, J and clone size reflect that table, while D and trimming were determined from the DNA. The sample yields roughly 120,000 clones, about 84% seen once. The rearrangement links TRBV14 to TRBJ2-7, with 10 bases identical to TRBD2. Sequencing was done on a sample of peripheral blood. The TCR comes from a woman aged 60-70 years with acute or convalescent COVID-19. The CDR3 DNA sequence: TGTGCCAGCAGCCCTTGGAGCGGGAGGGGGGCCTACGAGCAGTACTTC. Translated, it gives CASSPWSGRGAYEQYF.